Following are 21 T cell receptor beta chains from one sample sequenced in a study of PD-1 blockade in classical Hodgkin lymphoma. Measured with immunoSEQ multiplex PCR; TCRdb has only the in-frame clones, and not every one. The table includes more than 15,000 clones, about 80% detected once. Every patient experienced relapse after autologous stem cell transplantation, and brentuximab vedotin exposure varied. The input for sequencing was peripheral blood mononuclear cells (PBMCs), taken at baseline. These receptors all stem from a human donor with classical Hodgkin lymphoma.

V is TRBV7-2 and J is TRBJ1-2; D ambiguous. The CDR3 sequence is 13 residues long. Trimming took off 1 base at V and 6 bases at J, with 9 bases between the two ends. Germline V lookup: CDR1 SGHTA, CDR2 FQGNSA. CDR3 residues: CASSLGERDGYTF. The CDR3 nucleotides read TGTGCCAGCAGCTTAGGAGAAAGGGATGGCTACACCTTC.

The rearrangement uses TRBV5-6 and TRBJ1-2; TRBD1 is a possible D gene (5 bases). The V end was cut by 3 bases, the J end by 3 bases, with 15 bases between. The CDR3 consists of 15 residues. Germline loops: CDR1 SGHDT, CDR2 YYEEEE. CDR3 region: CASSSSTTGDYGYTF. The CDR3 region has the DNA TGTGCCAGCAGCTCCTCCACTACGGGGGACTATGGCTACACCTTC. Full variable domain (remainder filled in from reference TRBV5-6 and TRBJ1-2): DAGVTQSPTHLIKTRGQQVTLRCSPKSGHDTVSWYQQALGQGPQFIFQYYEEEERQRGNFPDRFSGHQFPNYSSELNVNALLLGDSALYLCASSSSTTGDYGYTFGSGTRLTVV.

The chain couples TRBV5-1 to TRBJ2-5; D is uncertain. Germline CDR1 is SGHRS and CDR2 is YFSETQ. V was cut by 0 bases and J by 5 bases, with 11 bases left in between. The length of the CDR3 is 14 residues. CDR3 coding DNA: TGCGCCAGCAGCTTGGGTGTCCTCCCGGAGACCCAGTACTTC. This sequence encodes CASSLGVLPETQYF. Full variable domain (remainder filled in from reference TRBV5-1 and TRBJ2-5): KAGVTQTPRYLIKTRGQQVTLSCSPISGHRSVSWYQQTPGQGLQFLFEYFSETQRNKGNFPGRFSGRQFSNSRSEMNVSTLELGDSALYLCASSLGVLPETQYFGPGTRLLVL.

This chain joins TRBV18 and TRBJ1-1, with a tentative D call TRBD1 (5 bases). This CDR3 has 13 amino acids. The ends were cut back, 6 bases at V and 2 bases at J, with 10 bases in the middle. CDR1 and CDR2 (germline): KGHSH, LQKENI. The CDR3 nucleotides are TGTGCCAGCTCCGGGGACCTTAACACTGAAGCTTTCTTT. Translation: CASSGDLNTEAFF.

The chain is built from TRBV6-5 and TRBJ1-2; D is possibly TRBD1 (5 bases). The V and J ends lost 2 bases and 4 bases respectively, with 11 bases between them. Germline CDR1 reads MNHEY; CDR2 reads SVGAGI. The CDR3 totals 14 residues. CDR3 DNA: TGTGCCAGCAGTTACCAGGGTGTAACCTATGGCTACACCTTC. Residues: CASSYQGVTYGYTF.

By sample share, this clone is medium-sized. The chain recombines TRBV7-2 with TRBJ1-3, with D unclear. V was shortened by 6 bases and J by 0 bases, with 15 bases between the two germline ends. Germline V gene data show CDR1 as SGHTA and CDR2 as FQGNSA. The CDR3 runs 16 residues. CDR3 coding DNA: TGTGCCAGCAGTACCCCCGAGGTCCTCTCTGGAAACACCATATATTTT. Amino acids: CASSTPEVLSGNTIYF. Drawing the rest from reference TRBV7-2 and TRBJ1-3, the complete variable domain is GAGVSQSPSNKVTEKGKDVELRCDPISGHTALYWYRQSLGQGLEFLIYFQGNSAPDKSGLPSDRFSAERTGGSVSTLTIQRTQQEDSAVYLCASSTPEVLSGNTIYFGEGSWLTVV.

The rearrangement uses TRBV5-4 and TRBJ1-2; a weak D match, TRBD1 (6 bases). Germline CDR1 and CDR2: SGHNT and YYREEE (reference sequence). The CDR3 extends over 15 amino acids. Trimming shortened V by 0 bases and J by 4 bases, and 13 bases separated the two germline ends. The CDR3 protein is CASSLGRGVGYGYTF. DNA of the CDR3: TGTGCCAGCAGCTTGGGGAGGGGGGTCGGCTATGGCTACACCTTC.

V and J are TRBV5-1 and TRBJ1-1; D is ambiguous. The germline V and J ends were trimmed by 3 bases and 5 bases, with 14 bases remaining between them. CDR3 length equals 14 residues. Germline-derived CDR1 and CDR2 are SGHRS and YFSETQ. The CDR3 spells CASSSGEAVTEAFF. The DNA of the CDR3 is TGCGCCAGCAGCTCCGGGGAGGCAGTGACTGAAGCTTTCTTT.

The chain couples TRBV30 to TRBJ1-2; D is unresolved. Germline CDR1 and CDR2: GTSNPN and SVGIG (reference sequence). V dropped 0 bases and J dropped 8 bases, with 16 bases sitting between them. This CDR3 comprises 14 residues. CDR3: CAWSVGRSSSGYTF. The DNA for the CDR3 is TGTGCCTGGAGTGTCGGTCGAAGCTCCAGCGGCTACACCTTC.

This clone was seen a few times. The chain uses TRBV6-1 and TRBJ1-2; 8 bases are shared with TRBD1. Germline CDR1 MNHNS, CDR2 SASEGT. V dropped 4 bases and J dropped 2; count of bases not matched to a gene: 6. The CDR3 runs to 15 residues. The CDR3 nucleotides read TGTGCCAGCAGTGCGACAACAGGGGGAAACTATGGCTACACCTTC. Translation: CASSATTGGNYGYTF.

The genes are TRBV19 and TRBJ2-1; unclear D gene. The CDR3 spans 14 residues. From germline, CDR1 is LNHDA and CDR2 SQIVND (reference sequence). The V gene lost 7 bases and the J gene lost 0 bases, with 10 bases spanning the gap. The CDR3 DNA reads TGTGCCAGTACACAACGGAGCTCCTACAATGAGCAGTTCTTC. Amino acids: CASTQRSSYNEQFF.

This sequence joins TRBV5-4 and TRBJ1-1; weak D call: TRBD1 (5 bases). V lost 0 bases to trimming and J lost 2 bases, with 11 bases between them. Germline V CDR1 and CDR2: SGHNT, YYREEE (reference sequence). This CDR3 has 15 residues. CDR3 in amino acids: CASSLVGGRNTEAFF. The DNA of the CDR3 is TGTGCCAGCAGCTTGGTTGGGGGTAGAAACACTGAAGCTTTCTTT.

This clone was detected only once. At one of its ends the junction is not consistent with the germline gene, which may arise from a read error. This sequence joins TRBV18 and TRBJ1-1; possible D gene TRBD1, 5 bases. Germline loops: CDR1 KGHSH, CDR2 LQKENI. The CDR3 has 15 amino acids. The CDR3 DNA sequence: TGTGCCAGCTCAACACCAGGGTCTACGGACACTGAAGCTTTCTTT. This translates into CASSTPGSTDTEAFF.

The chain carries TRBV6-1 and TRBJ2-6; TRBD2 matches 9 bases. The CDR3 runs 17 residues. Germline V gene data show CDR1 as MNHNS and CDR2 as SASEGT. V shed 0 bases, J shed 2 bases, and the junction held 2 bases outside the gene matches. The CDR3, as DNA: TGTGCCAGCAGTGAAGCTAGCGGGAGTGCTGGGGCCAACGTCCTGACTTTC. Protein sequence: CASSEASGSAGANVLTF.

The chain recombines TRBV13 with TRBJ1-5; D is uncertain. This CDR3 region has 12 residues. The ends were cut back, 5 bases at V and 4 bases at J, with 6 bases in the middle. The germline V gene encodes CDR1 PRHDT and CDR2 FYEKMQ (reference sequence). The CDR3 here is CASSNRNQPQHF. In DNA form, the CDR3 reads TGTGCCAGCAGCAACCGGAATCAGCCCCAGCATTTT.

The CDR3 DNA reads as TGTGCCTACCCGGGCCTGGGGGGGGCCTCAGACTATGGCTACACCTTC. It encodes CAYPGLGGASDYGYTF. The chain combines TRBV30 with TRBJ1-2, with a weak D call TRBD1 (6 bases). Trimming stripped 7 bases from V and 3 bases from J, with 24 bases between. Germline V gene data show CDR1 as GTSNPN and CDR2 as SVGIG (reference sequence). The CDR3 is 16 amino acids.

The chain recombines TRBV10-3 with TRBJ2-3; D possibly matches TRBD1 or TRBD2 (5 bases each). The V and J ends lost 0 bases and 5 bases respectively, with 6 bases between them. CDR3 length: 13 residues. Per germline, CDR1 ENHRY and CDR2 SYGVKD. The CDR3 spells CAISESGVDTQYF. In DNA, the CDR3 is TGTGCCATCAGTGAGTCGGGGGTAGATACGCAGTATTTT.

This chain uses TRBV30 with TRBJ1-3; D ambiguous. The CDR3 loop spans 13 amino acids. V lost 5 bases and J lost 1, with 9 bases in between. From germline, CDR1 is GTSNPN and CDR2 SVGIG (reference sequence). The CDR3 reads CAWDLTSGNTIYF. The CDR3 DNA reads TGTGCCTGGGACCTTACGTCTGGAAACACCATATATTTT.

With regard to this clone: Other nucleotide sequences in the sample specify the same CDR3. The chain joins TRBV11-2 to TRBJ2-1, with TRBD1 matching 11 bases. J lost 6 bases, V lost 1 base, and 2 bases had no gene match. The CDR3 is made up of 15 amino acids. Germline V lookup: CDR1 SGHAT, CDR2 FQNNGV. This CDR3 reads CASSLGGTGGNEQFF. In nucleotides, the CDR3 is TGTGCCAGCAGCTTAGGGGGGACAGGGGGCAATGAGCAGTTCTTC.

The J gene is TRBJ2-7, the V gene TRBV5-4, with TRBD2 as a possible D gene (6 bases). Germline V gives CDR1 SGHNT, CDR2 YYREEE (reference sequence). The V and J ends lost 3 bases and 2 bases respectively, with 12 bases between them. This CDR3 has 14 amino acids. CDR3 region: CASSSGRGAYEQYF. The CDR3 DNA is TGTGCCAGCAGCTCGGGGCGCGGGGCCTACGAGCAGTACTTC.

The chain recombines TRBV5-6 with TRBJ2-2; TRBD2 matches 10 bases. CDR1 SGHDT and CDR2 YYEEEE come from the germline V gene. This CDR3 is built from 16 residues. J gave up 2 bases and V 2 bases, and 3 bases lay outside the gene matches. The CDR3 here is CASSFLAGANTGELFF. CDR3 coding DNA: TGTGCCAGCAGCTTCCTAGCGGGGGCCAACACCGGGGAGCTGTTTTTT.